One sample yielded the 21 T cell receptor beta chains listed below, sequenced in a study of blood T cell repertoires in COVID-19. TCRdb's copy holds only in-frame clones and misses some; the assay was immunoSEQ multiplex PCR. The sample shows over 100,000 clones, around three quarters of them seen only once. The sample taken for sequencing was peripheral blood. The receptors come from an elderly woman with acute or convalescent COVID-19.

This clone occurred once. The rearrangement links TRBV4-1 to TRBJ1-4, with a tentative D call TRBD1 (5 bases). CDR1 and CDR2 (germline): MGHRA, YSYEKL. This CDR3 region has 14 residues. V lost 8 bases and J 5 bases, leaving 15 bases between the germline ends. The CDR3 DNA is TGCGCCAGCGGCAAGCGGGACGGAAATGAAAAACTGTTTTTT. Amino acid sequence: CASGKRDGNEKLFF.

The rearrangement links TRBV30 to TRBJ1-1; the D gene is possibly TRBD1 (5 bases). Germline V gene lookup returns CDR1 GTSNPN and CDR2 SVGIG (reference sequence). The V end lost 2 bases, the J end lost 4 bases, and 14 bases lay between the germline ends. This CDR3 comprises 14 residues. The CDR3 region has the DNA TGTGCCTGGAGTAGACAGAGCGCGATCACTGAAGCTTTCTTT. Translated, it gives CAWSRQSAITEAFF.

The V call is TRBV9, the J call TRBJ2-7; possibly TRBD2 for D (6 bases). V was trimmed by 0 bases and J by 6 bases, leaving 13 bases between them. Per germline, CDR1 SGDLS and CDR2 YYNGEE. There are 14 residues in the CDR3. DNA of the CDR3: TGTGCCAGCAGCGTAGAAGAGGGGACTCCCGAGCAGTACTTC. This codes for CASSVEEGTPEQYF.

This sequence joins TRBV5-4 and TRBJ1-1, with D unresolved. The CDR3 contains 13 residues. The germline CDR1 and CDR2 sequences are SGHNT and YYREEE (reference sequence). Trimming shortened V by 0 bases and J by 5 bases, and 8 bases separated the two germline ends. CDR3 sequence (DNA): TGTGCCAGCAGCTTGGACTGGACTACTGAAGCTTTCTTT. It is translated as CASSLDWTTEAFF.

The J gene is TRBJ1-2, the V gene TRBV4-3; D is possibly TRBD1 (6 bases). Trimming removed 0 bases at V and 3 bases at J, with 14 bases between. CDR1 is LGHNA and CDR2 is YSLEER in the germline V gene. The length of the CDR3 is 16 residues. The CDR3 spells CASSQDLNRADYGYTF. In DNA form, the CDR3 reads TGCGCCAGCAGCCAAGATTTGAACAGGGCTGACTATGGCTACACCTTC.

CDR3 in amino acids: CASSQNPTGGHEKLFF. The DNA for the CDR3 is TGTGCCAGCAGCCAGAACCCGACAGGGGGGCATGAAAAACTGTTTTTT. The V and J genes are TRBV3-1 (or the pseudogene TRBV3-2) and TRBJ1-4, with 9 bases aligning to TRBD1. The J segment lost 6 bases and the V segment lost 3 bases, leaving 8 bases of the junction unmatched. This CDR3 contains 16 residues. CDR1 is LGHDT and CDR2 is YNNKEL in the germline V gene (reference sequence).

This sequence joins TRBV19 and TRBJ1-1; 8 bases are shared with TRBD1. Losses at the gene ends were 1 base for V and 0 bases for J; bases not matched to a gene: 1. This CDR3 region has 15 residues. Germline V gene sequence: CDR1 LNHDA, CDR2 SQIVND (reference sequence). The CDR3 sequence: CASSIGQGMNTEAFF. In DNA, the CDR3 is TGTGCCAGTAGTATAGGACAGGGGATGAACACTGAAGCTTTCTTT.

The chain links TRBV6-6 to TRBJ2-7; the D gene is possibly TRBD2 (7 bases). Germline values: CDR1 MNHNY, CDR2 SVGAGI (reference sequence). V lost 11 bases to trimming and J lost 7 bases, with 24 bases between them. This CDR3 region has 14 residues. CDR3 sequence (DNA): TGTGCCGTTGCATCCGGGGGGCAGGGTGGAGAGCAGTACTTC. Its translation is CAVASGGQGGEQYF.

The J gene is TRBJ1-1, the V gene TRBV7-8; D is ambiguous. This CDR3 has 15 amino acids. Trimming cost V 1 base and J 0 bases, with 9 bases left between them. The germline CDR1 and CDR2 sequences are SGHVS and FQNEAQ. The CDR3: CASSLGLRMNTEAFF. The CDR3 region has the DNA TGTGCCAGCAGCTTAGGACTGCGAATGAACACTGAAGCTTTCTTT. Full variable domain (rest looked up from reference TRBV7-8 and TRBJ1-1): GAGVSQSPRYKVAKRGQDVALRCDPISGHVSLFWYQQALGQGPEFLTYFQNEAQLDKSGLPSDRFFAERPEGSVSTLKIQRTQQEDSAVYLCASSLGLRMNTEAFFGQGTRLTVV.

The chain joins TRBV5-1 to TRBJ1-1, with TRBD1 matching 8 bases. The CDR3 length is 15 residues. Trimming cost V 3 bases and J 3 bases; bases outside gene matches: 7. Germline V lookup: CDR1 SGHRS, CDR2 YFSETQ. In nucleotides, the CDR3 is TGCGCCAGCAGCTCCCGGACAGGGTGGGACACTGAAGCTTTCTTT. Translating it yields CASSSRTGWDTEAFF. The entire variable domain, with the rest obtained from reference TRBV5-1 and TRBJ1-1, is as follows: KAGVTQTPRYLIKTRGQQVTLSCSPISGHRSVSWYQQTPGQGLQFLFEYFSETQRNKGNFPGRFSGRQFSNSRSEMNVSTLELGDSALYLCASSSRTGWDTEAFFGQGTRLTVV.

V gene TRBV5-4 combines with J gene TRBJ1-4; TRBD1 aligns across 9 bases. Germline CDR1 SGHNT, CDR2 YYREEE (reference sequence). This CDR3 is 14 amino acids long. With 5 bases clipped from V and 4 bases from J, the junction kept 3 bases outside the gene matches. CDR3 nucleotides: TGTGCCAGCAGTACAGGGGGCGGTAATGAAAAACTGTTTTTT. Amino acids: CASSTGGGNEKLFF.

This rearrangement joins TRBV28 to TRBJ1-2; the D gene is possibly TRBD1 (5 bases). V lost 5 bases and J lost 8, with 15 bases in between. This CDR3 is 13 amino acids long. Germline V lookup: CDR1 MDHEN, CDR2 SYDVKM. For the CDR3, the DNA is TGTGCCAGCAGTCCCGCCACGGGGGGGGGCTACACCTTC. Its protein is CASSPATGGGYTF.

The V gene is TRBV7-8, the J gene TRBJ2-7; 10 bases line up with TRBD2. The CDR3 length is 16 residues. Germline V lookup: CDR1 SGHVS, CDR2 FQNEAQ. Trimming cost V 3 bases and J 1 base; bases outside gene matches: 6. CDR3 nucleotide sequence: TGTGCCAGCAGCTTTTCCGGGACTAGCGCGTCCTACGAGCAGTACTTC. It yields the protein CASSFSGTSASYEQYF.

The chain recombines TRBV2 with TRBJ2-3; TRBD1 is a possible D gene (6 bases). Germline V lookup: CDR1 SNHLY, CDR2 FYNNEI. The CDR3 contains 14 residues. Trimming cost V 6 bases and J 2 bases, with 12 bases left between them. In DNA form, the CDR3 reads TGTGCCAGCAGGCCCGGGACACCCACAGATACGCAGTATTTT. Translated, it gives CASRPGTPTDTQYF.

The chain links TRBV19 to TRBJ1-3; D not resolved. The V gene lost 7 bases and the J gene lost 0 bases, with 10 bases spanning the gap. CDR3 size: 14 residues. Germline CDR1 reads LNHDA; CDR2 reads SQIVND (reference sequence). CDR3 sequence reads: CASTSSYSGNTIYF. In nucleotides, the CDR3 is TGTGCCAGTACCTCGAGCTACTCTGGAAACACCATATATTTT.

The chain carries TRBV7-2 and TRBJ1-5, with D maybe TRBD1 (5 bases). Germline V gene lookup returns CDR1 SGHTA and CDR2 FQGNSA. The germline V and J ends were trimmed by 1 base and 6 bases, with 13 bases remaining between them. The CDR3 loop spans 15 amino acids. Here the CDR3 DNA reads TGTGCCAGCAGCTTAGGGGTCAGGGAGGGTCAGCCCCAGCATTTT. The encoded protein is CASSLGVREGQPQHF.

The chain has TRBV4-3 and TRBJ1-3; D remains ambiguous. The V end lost 0 bases, the J end lost 4 bases, and 4 bases lay between the germline ends. This CDR3 is built from 13 residues. The germline V gene has CDR1 LGHNA and CDR2 YSLEER. The DNA of the CDR3 is TGCGCCAGCAGCCAAGATCTCGGAAACACCATATATTTT. Translation: CASSQDLGNTIYF.

V gene TRBV3-1 (or the pseudogene TRBV3-2) combines with J gene TRBJ1-4; D not certain. CDR3 length: 14 residues. Trimming removed 0 bases at V and 5 bases at J, with 7 bases between. Germline loops: CDR1 LGHDT, CDR2 YNNKEL (reference sequence). The CDR3 DNA reads as TGTGCCAGCAGCCAAGATACCCGGAATGAAAAACTGTTTTTT. This codes for CASSQDTRNEKLFF.

The chain recombines TRBV9 with TRBJ1-5; a weak D match, TRBD1 (6 bases). The CDR3 extends over 13 amino acids. Germline V gene lookup returns CDR1 SGDLS and CDR2 YYNGEE. The ends were cut back, 2 bases at V and 7 bases at J, with 10 bases in the middle. In DNA form, the CDR3 reads TGTGCCAGCAGCGTGGCAGGGGAGCAGCCCCAGCATTTT. Protein product: CASSVAGEQPQHF.

The CDR3 spells CASSNRDRGREKLFF. The CDR3 region has the DNA TGTGCCAGCAGTAACCGGGACAGGGGACGTGAAAAACTGTTTTTT. V gene TRBV6-5 combines with J gene TRBJ1-4, with 10 bases that match TRBD1. The CDR3 has 15 amino acids. J lost 7 bases, V lost 5 bases, and 7 bases had no gene match. Per germline, CDR1 MNHEY and CDR2 SVGAGI.

This clone was found a few times. The gene calls are TRBV28 and TRBJ2-1, with 12 bases matching TRBD2. Germline CDR1 and CDR2: MDHEN and SYDVKM. V was clipped by 6 bases and J by 7 bases; unmatched bases: 7. CDR3 length: 15 residues. CDR3 region: CASRSTSGSRNEQFF. The CDR3 DNA sequence: TGTGCCAGCAGATCGACTAGCGGGAGTCGGAATGAGCAGTTCTTC.